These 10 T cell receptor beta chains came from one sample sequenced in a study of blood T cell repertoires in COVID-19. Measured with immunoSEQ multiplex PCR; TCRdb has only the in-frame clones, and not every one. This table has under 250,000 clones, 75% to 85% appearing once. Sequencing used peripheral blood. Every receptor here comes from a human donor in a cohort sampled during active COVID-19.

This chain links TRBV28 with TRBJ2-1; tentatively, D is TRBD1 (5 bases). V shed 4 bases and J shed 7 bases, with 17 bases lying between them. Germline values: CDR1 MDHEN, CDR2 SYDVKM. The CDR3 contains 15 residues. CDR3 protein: CASSYPAKAGNEQFF. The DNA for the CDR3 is TGTGCCAGCAGTTACCCAGCCAAAGCAGGGAATGAGCAGTTCTTC.

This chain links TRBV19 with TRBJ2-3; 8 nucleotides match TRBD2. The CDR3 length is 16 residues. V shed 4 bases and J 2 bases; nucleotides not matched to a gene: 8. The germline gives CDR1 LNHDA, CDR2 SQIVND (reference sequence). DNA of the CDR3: TGTGCCAGTAGTACCTCAGGACTAGCCGACACAGATACGCAGTATTTT. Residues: CASSTSGLADTDTQYF.

The CDR3 is CASSATSGRYNEQFF. The CDR3 region has the DNA TGCGCCAGCAGCGCGACTAGCGGGAGGTATAATGAGCAGTTCTTC. V is TRBV5-1 and J is TRBJ2-1; 13 bases align to TRBD2. J gave up 7 bases and V 4 bases, and 5 bases lay outside the gene matches. This CDR3 is 15 amino acids long. Germline CDR1 and CDR2: SGHRS and YFSETQ. Full variable domain (remainder filled in from reference TRBV5-1 and TRBJ2-1): KAGVTQTPRYLIKTRGQQVTLSCSPISGHRSVSWYQQTPGQGLQFLFEYFSETQRNKGNFPGRFSGRQFSNSRSEMNVSTLELGDSALYLCASSATSGRYNEQFFGPGTRLTVL.

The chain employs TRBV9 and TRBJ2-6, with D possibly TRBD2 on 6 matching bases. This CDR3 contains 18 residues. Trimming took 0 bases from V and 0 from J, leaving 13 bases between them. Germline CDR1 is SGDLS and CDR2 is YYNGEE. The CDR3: CASSVVGGLSSGANVLTF. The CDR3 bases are TGTGCCAGCAGCGTAGTCGGGGGTTTGAGCTCTGGGGCCAACGTCCTGACTTTC.

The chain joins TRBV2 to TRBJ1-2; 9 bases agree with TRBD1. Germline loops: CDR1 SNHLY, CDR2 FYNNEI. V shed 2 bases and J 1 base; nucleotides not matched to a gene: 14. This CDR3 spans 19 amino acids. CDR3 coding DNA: TGTGCCAGCAGTGAACCAACAGGGGGCAGGAGTGATGTTAACTATGGCTACACCTTC. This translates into CASSEPTGGRSDVNYGYTF. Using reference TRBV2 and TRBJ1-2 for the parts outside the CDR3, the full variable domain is EPEVTQTPSHQVTQMGQEVILRCVPISNHLYFYWYRQILGQKVEFLVSFYNNEISEKSEIFDDQFSVERPDGSNFTLKIRSTKLEDSAMYFCASSEPTGGRSDVNYGYTFGSGTRLTVV.

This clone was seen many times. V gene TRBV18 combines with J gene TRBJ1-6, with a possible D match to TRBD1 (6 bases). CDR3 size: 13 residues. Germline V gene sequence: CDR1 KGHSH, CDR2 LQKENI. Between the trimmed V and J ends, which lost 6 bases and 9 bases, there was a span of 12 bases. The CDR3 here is CASSLTGLSPLHF. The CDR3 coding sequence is TGTGCCAGCTCCCTGACAGGACTTTCACCCCTCCACTTT.

This CDR3 is CASSLSPTGLGEQYF. As DNA, the CDR3 is TGTGCCAGCAGTTTATCCCCGACAGGATTGGGGGAGCAGTACTTC. The rearrangement uses TRBV27 and TRBJ2-7; D perhaps matches TRBD1 (6 bases). With 0 bases removed from V and 7 bases from J, the gap between germline ends came to 16 bases. The CDR3 has 15 amino acids. Germline CDR1 MNHEY, CDR2 SMNVEV (reference sequence).

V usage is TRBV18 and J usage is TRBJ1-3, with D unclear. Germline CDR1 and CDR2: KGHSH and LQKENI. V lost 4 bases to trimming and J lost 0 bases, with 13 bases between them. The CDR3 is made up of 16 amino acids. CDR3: CASSRAIPSSGNTIYF. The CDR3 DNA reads TGTGCCAGCTCACGGGCCATTCCCAGCTCTGGAAACACCATATATTTT.

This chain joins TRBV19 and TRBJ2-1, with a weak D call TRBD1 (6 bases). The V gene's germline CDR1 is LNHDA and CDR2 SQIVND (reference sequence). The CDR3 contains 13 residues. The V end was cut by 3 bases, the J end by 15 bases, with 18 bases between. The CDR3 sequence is CASSMGPGGRGFF. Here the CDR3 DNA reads TGTGCCAGTAGTATGGGGCCTGGGGGCCGGGGGTTCTTC. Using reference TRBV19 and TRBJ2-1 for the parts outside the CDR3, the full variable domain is DGGITQSPKYLFRKEGQNVTLSCEQNLNHDAMYWYRQDPGQGLRLIYYSQIVNDFQKGDIAEGYSVSREKKESFPLTVTSAQKNPTAFYLCASSMGPGGRGFFGPGTRLTVL.

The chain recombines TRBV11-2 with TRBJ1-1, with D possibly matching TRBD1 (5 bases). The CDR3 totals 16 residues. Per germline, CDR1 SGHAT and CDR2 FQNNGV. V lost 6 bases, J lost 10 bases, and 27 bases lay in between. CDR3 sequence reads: CASRAPGREGEGSAFF. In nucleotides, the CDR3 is TGTGCCAGCAGAGCCCCAGGGAGGGAAGGGGAAGGTTCAGCTTTCTTT.